The T cell receptor beta chain under discussion was sequenced for a study of shared clonotypes between healthy human individuals. Whole-study results and caveats: Non-shared clonotypes were found to have lower generation probabilities than the clonotypes that were shared by all four of the sorted-subset donors. With few donors, the genetic and exposure-history diversity represented was limited.

Libraries were prepared by immunoSEQ multiplex PCR; TCRdb keeps only in-frame clonotypes and omits some of them. The repertoire holds about 960,000 clones, with around three quarters as singletons. V was clipped by 3 bases and J by 3 bases, with 20 bases between them. The CDR3 runs to 17 residues. Germline-derived CDR1 and CDR2 are ENHRY and SYGVKD. This clone was counted a few times. The antigen is not known. This TCR derives from a man between 18 and 35 years old in good health. The genes are TRBV10-3 and TRBJ1-2; perhaps TRBD1 as D (5 bases). The sample comprised memory CD4+ T cells sorted from blood. The subset denotes: CD45RA-negative fraction. In DNA form, the CDR3 reads TGTGCCATCAGTGACCGGGACCGTGGTCGCCTTGACTATGGCTACACCTTC. It encodes CAISDRDRGRLDYGYTF.